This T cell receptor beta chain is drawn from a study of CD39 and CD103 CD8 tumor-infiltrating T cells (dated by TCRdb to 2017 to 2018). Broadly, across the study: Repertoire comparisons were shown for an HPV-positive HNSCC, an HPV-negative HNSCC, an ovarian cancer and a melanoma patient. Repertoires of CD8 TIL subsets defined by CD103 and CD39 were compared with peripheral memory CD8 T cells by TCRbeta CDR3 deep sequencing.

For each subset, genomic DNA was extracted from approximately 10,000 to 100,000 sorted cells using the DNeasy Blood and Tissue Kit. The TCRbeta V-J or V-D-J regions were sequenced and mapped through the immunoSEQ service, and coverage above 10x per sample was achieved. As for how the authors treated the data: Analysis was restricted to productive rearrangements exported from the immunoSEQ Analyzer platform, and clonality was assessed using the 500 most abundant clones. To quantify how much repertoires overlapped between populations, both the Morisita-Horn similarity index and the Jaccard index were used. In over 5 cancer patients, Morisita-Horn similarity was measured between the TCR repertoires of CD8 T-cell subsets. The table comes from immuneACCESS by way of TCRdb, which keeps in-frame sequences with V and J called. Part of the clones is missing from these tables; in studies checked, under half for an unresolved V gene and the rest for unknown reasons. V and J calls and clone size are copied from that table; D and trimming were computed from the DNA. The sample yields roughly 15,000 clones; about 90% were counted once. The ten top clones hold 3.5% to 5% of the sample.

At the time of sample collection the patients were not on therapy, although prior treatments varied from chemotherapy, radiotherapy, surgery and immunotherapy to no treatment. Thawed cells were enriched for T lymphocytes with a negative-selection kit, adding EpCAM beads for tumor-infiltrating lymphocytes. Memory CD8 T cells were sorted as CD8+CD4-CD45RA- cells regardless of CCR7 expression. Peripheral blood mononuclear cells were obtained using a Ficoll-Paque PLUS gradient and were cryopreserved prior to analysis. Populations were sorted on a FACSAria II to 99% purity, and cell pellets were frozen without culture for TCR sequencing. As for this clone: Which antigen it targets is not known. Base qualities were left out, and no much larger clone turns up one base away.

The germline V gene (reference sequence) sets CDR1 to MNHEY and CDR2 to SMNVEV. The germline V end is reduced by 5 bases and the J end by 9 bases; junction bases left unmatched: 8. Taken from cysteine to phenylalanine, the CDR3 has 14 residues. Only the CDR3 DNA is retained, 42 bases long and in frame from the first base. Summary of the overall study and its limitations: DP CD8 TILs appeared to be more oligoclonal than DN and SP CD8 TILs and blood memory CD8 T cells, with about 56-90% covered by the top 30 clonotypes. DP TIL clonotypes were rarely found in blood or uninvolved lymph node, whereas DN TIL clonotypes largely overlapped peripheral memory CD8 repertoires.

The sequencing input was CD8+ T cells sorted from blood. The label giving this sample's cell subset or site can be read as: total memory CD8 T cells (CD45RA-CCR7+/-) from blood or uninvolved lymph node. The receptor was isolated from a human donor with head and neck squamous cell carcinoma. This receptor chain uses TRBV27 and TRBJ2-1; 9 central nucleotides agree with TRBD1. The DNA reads TGTGCCAGCAGTGAAAGGACAGGGGATGTTGAGCAGTTCTTC. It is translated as CASSERTGDVEQFF.